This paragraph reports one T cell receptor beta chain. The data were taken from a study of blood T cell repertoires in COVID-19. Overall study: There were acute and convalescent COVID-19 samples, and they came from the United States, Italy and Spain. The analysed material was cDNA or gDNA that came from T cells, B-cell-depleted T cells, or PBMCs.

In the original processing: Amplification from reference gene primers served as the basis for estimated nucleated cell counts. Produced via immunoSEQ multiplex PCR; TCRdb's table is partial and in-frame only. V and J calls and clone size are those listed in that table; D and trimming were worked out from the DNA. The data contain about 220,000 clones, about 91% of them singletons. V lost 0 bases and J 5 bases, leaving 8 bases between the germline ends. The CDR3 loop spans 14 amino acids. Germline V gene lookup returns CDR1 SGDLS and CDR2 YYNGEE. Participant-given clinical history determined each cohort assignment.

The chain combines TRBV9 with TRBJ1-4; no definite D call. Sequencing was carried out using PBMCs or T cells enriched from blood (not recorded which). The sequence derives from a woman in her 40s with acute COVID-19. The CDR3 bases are TGTGCCAGCAGCGTAGATTCCAGAAATGAAAAACTGTTTTTT. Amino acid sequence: CASSVDSRNEKLFF.